Listed here are 21 T cell receptor beta chains from one sample, sequenced in a study of persistence of HIV-infected CD4 T cells. The stimulus was lysate of CMV-infected fibroblasts, approximately 9.7 ug/mL. CD40L/CD69 double-negative CD45RO-high memory CD4+ T cells were collected. The immunoSEQ assay was version 4, run in survey mode. Only in-frame clones appear in the TCRdb table, and some are missing; sequencing was by immunoSEQ multiplex PCR. This sample has about 50,000 clones, with 75% to 85% found just once. What these receptors recognize is not known. Sequences were derived from CD4+ T cells sorted from PBMCs after roughly 18-hour stimulation, sampled from a patient who received antiretroviral therapy. Receptor source: an adult man with HIV who was CMV-seropositive.

The chain recombines TRBV7-2 with TRBJ1-5; no reliable D call. Looked up from germline, CDR1 is SGHTA and CDR2 is FQGNSA. The CDR3 covers 14 residues. The V and J ends lost 1 base and 5 bases respectively, with 9 bases between them. The CDR3 DNA sequence: TGTGCCAGCAGCTTAGAAGTCCTGGATCAGCCCCAGCATTTT. Its protein is CASSLEVLDQPQHF.

This clone occurred a few times. V and J are TRBV10-3 and TRBJ2-5; 7 bases agree with TRBD1. CDR3 length: 15 amino acids. Per germline, CDR1 ENHRY and CDR2 SYGVKD. The V segment lost 10 bases and the J segment 3 bases; nucleotides outside the gene matches: 14. The CDR3 coding sequence is TGTGCCACCGGGGCTAAACTGGGACAGAAAGAGACCCAGTACTTC. Its translation is CATGAKLGQKETQYF.

The chain has TRBV7-2 and TRBJ2-2, with unresolved D. Germline V lookup: CDR1 SGHTA, CDR2 FQGNSA. V lost 1 base and J lost 4, with 10 bases in between. The CDR3 loop spans 15 amino acids. The CDR3 DNA is TGTGCCAGCAGCTTAGGGGCATACCTCACCGGGGAGCTGTTTTTT. Translating gives CASSLGAYLTGELFF. Complete variable domain (other parts from reference TRBV7-2 and TRBJ2-2): GAGVSQSPSNKVTEKGKDVELRCDPISGHTALYWYRQSLGQGLEFLIYFQGNSAPDKSGLPSDRFSAERTGGSVSTLTIQRTQQEDSAVYLCASSLGAYLTGELFFGEGSRLTVL.

The rearrangement joins TRBV10-1 to TRBJ2-1; D tentatively reads TRBD1 or TRBD2 (6 bases each). Trimming cost V 0 bases and J 3 bases, with 9 bases left between them. Germline V gives CDR1 WNHNN, CDR2 SYGVQD (reference sequence). The CDR3 is 15 amino acids. CDR3 in DNA: TGCGCCAGCAGTGAGTCAAGGGGGGACTACAATGAGCAGTTCTTC. Protein product: CASSESRGDYNEQFF.

This chain connects TRBV6-6 to TRBJ2-6; TRBD1 is a possible D gene (6 bases). The CDR3 runs to 16 residues. Germline assignment: CDR1 MNHNY and CDR2 SVGAGI (reference sequence). The V end lost 0 bases, the J end lost 1 base, and 7 bases lay between the germline ends. The DNA of the CDR3 is TGTGCCAGCAGTTACTCGAGGGGGTCTGGGGCCAACGTCCTGACTTTC. It encodes CASSYSRGSGANVLTF.

The chain couples TRBV19 to TRBJ2-7, with 7 bases aligning to TRBD1. CDR1 is LNHDA and CDR2 is SQIVND in the germline V gene (reference sequence). V lost 8 bases, J lost 3 bases, and 4 bases stayed unmatched. The CDR3 runs to 12 residues. This CDR3 is CASSTGSYEQYF. The DNA for the CDR3 is TGTGCCAGTTCGACAGGGAGCTACGAGCAGTACTTC.

The V and J genes are TRBV5-6 and TRBJ1-2; no reliable D call. The CDR3 is made up of 14 amino acids. The V end was cut by 0 bases, the J end by 6 bases, with 12 bases between. In germline, CDR1 is SGHDT, CDR2 YYEEEE. CDR3 bases: TGTGCCAGCAGCTTGGGTCAGTTGGCGGATGGCTACACCTTC. It yields the protein CASSLGQLADGYTF. The entire variable domain, with the rest obtained from reference TRBV5-6 and TRBJ1-2, is as follows: DAGVTQSPTHLIKTRGQQVTLRCSPKSGHDTVSWYQQALGQGPQFIFQYYEEEERQRGNFPDRFSGHQFPNYSSELNVNALLLGDSALYLCASSLGQLADGYTFGSGTRLTVV.

Only a few counts were recorded for this clone. The chain is built from TRBV19 and TRBJ2-2, with 11 positions matching TRBD1. Losses at the gene ends were 5 bases for V and 5 bases for J; bases not matched to a gene: 4. This CDR3 is built from 15 residues. Germline V gene lookup returns CDR1 LNHDA and CDR2 SQIVND (reference sequence). The CDR3 DNA reads TGTGCCAGTAGTCTGGACAGGGGGCGTACCGGGGAGCTGTTTTTT. Amino acids: CASSLDRGRTGELFF.

The chain employs TRBV27 and TRBJ1-3, with 7 bases lining up with TRBD1. This CDR3 region has 15 residues. V dropped 6 bases and J dropped 0; count of bases not matched to a gene: 5. The germline gives CDR1 MNHEY, CDR2 SMNVEV (reference sequence). CDR3 nucleotide sequence: TGTGCCAGCAGAACAGGGGTGAGCTCTGGAAACACCATATATTTT. It codes for CASRTGVSSGNTIYF.

This clone was found a few times. The chain recombines TRBV6-2 or TRBV6-3 with TRBJ1-5; D is possibly TRBD1 (6 bases). CDR1 and CDR2 (germline): MNHEY, SVGEGT. The CDR3 has 15 amino acids. Deletions cut 5 bases from V and 3 bases from J, with 14 bases between. For the CDR3, the DNA is TGTGCCAGCAGTCGCACAGGGTCCGCCAATCAGCCCCAGCATTTT. Protein: CASSRTGSANQPQHF.

The CDR3 protein is CASSYSYGRNEQFF. CDR3 bases: TGTGCCAGCAGTTACTCGTACGGGAGAAATGAGCAGTTCTTC. The rearrangement uses TRBV6-2 or TRBV6-3 and TRBJ2-1; D perhaps matches TRBD2 (6 bases). V was shortened by 0 bases and J by 7 bases, with 10 bases between the two germline ends. CDR3 length equals 14 residues. Germline values: CDR1 MNHEY, CDR2 SVGEGT.

The chain combines TRBV7-2 with TRBJ1-2; 8 nucleotides align to TRBD1. The CDR3 runs to 13 residues. With 4 bases clipped from V and 5 bases from J, the junction kept 3 bases outside the gene matches. CDR1 is SGHTA, CDR2 FQGNSA, per germline. In nucleotides, the CDR3 is TGTGCCAGCAGCTCGGACAGGGCATATGGCTACACCTTC. Translating gives CASSSDRAYGYTF.

This clone was counted only a few times. This chain links TRBV30 with TRBJ1-3, with 8 bases aligning to TRBD1. Germline CDR1 GTSNPN, CDR2 SVGIG (reference sequence). CDR3 length equals 15 residues. With V trimmed by 5 bases and J by 0 bases, 6 bases remained unmatched. DNA for the CDR3: TGTGCCTGGGGCCGGGACAGGAGCTCTGGAAACACCATATATTTT. Protein: CAWGRDRSSGNTIYF.

The V call is TRBV6-5, the J call TRBJ1-2; D is ambiguous. CDR3 length: 12 residues. The V gene's germline CDR1 is MNHEY and CDR2 SVGAGI. The V gene lost 4 bases and the J gene lost 7 bases, with 10 bases spanning the gap. CDR3 bases: TGTGCCAGCAGTTCTGACACCCCTGGCTACACCTTC. It specifies CASSSDTPGYTF.

The gene calls are TRBV3-1 (or the pseudogene TRBV3-2) and TRBJ1-2; no clear D gene. The V gene's germline CDR1 is LGHDT and CDR2 YNNKEL (reference sequence). CDR3 size: 11 residues. Trimming shortened V by 3 bases and J by 8 bases, and 7 bases separated the two germline ends. The CDR3 loop reads CASSHGYGYTF. In nucleotides, the CDR3 is TGTGCCAGCAGCCATGGGTACGGCTACACCTTC.

The rearrangement links TRBV5-1 to TRBJ1-1; a weak D match, TRBD1 (5 bases). Per germline, CDR1 SGHRS and CDR2 YFSETQ. The CDR3 runs to 15 residues. V was pared by 4 bases and J by 0 bases, with 13 bases between. In DNA, the CDR3 is TGCGCCAGCAGCCCCTCCGGGGCCATGAACACTGAAGCTTTCTTT. This codes for CASSPSGAMNTEAFF. Looking up the rest from reference TRBV5-1 and TRBJ1-1 gives the full variable domain: KAGVTQTPRYLIKTRGQQVTLSCSPISGHRSVSWYQQTPGQGLQFLFEYFSETQRNKGNFPGRFSGRQFSNSRSEMNVSTLELGDSALYLCASSPSGAMNTEAFFGQGTRLTVV.

Note on this clone: The sample contains more than one DNA sequence encoding this CDR3. V gene TRBV27 combines with J gene TRBJ1-6, with D unresolved. V dropped 5 bases and J dropped 10 bases, with 9 bases sitting between them. Looked up from germline, CDR1 is MNHEY and CDR2 is SMNVEV (reference sequence). CDR3 length: 12 amino acids. The CDR3 nucleotides are TGTGCCAGCAGTAGGGTGGGGTCACCCCTCCACTTT. It is translated as CASSRVGSPLHF.

V is TRBV7-2 and J is TRBJ1-2; TRBD1 matches at 8 bases. This CDR3 is built from 15 residues. V was clipped by 4 bases and J by 5 bases; unmatched bases: 9. The germline V gene has CDR1 SGHTA and CDR2 FQGNSA. The CDR3 sequence: CASSSSARGHYGYTF. CDR3 bases: TGTGCCAGCAGCTCCTCCGCCAGGGGGCATTATGGCTACACCTTC. The full variable domain, completed using reference TRBV7-2 and TRBJ1-2, is GAGVSQSPSNKVTEKGKDVELRCDPISGHTALYWYRQSLGQGLEFLIYFQGNSAPDKSGLPSDRFSAERTGGSVSTLTIQRTQQEDSAVYLCASSSSARGHYGYTFGSGTRLTVV.

J is TRBJ2-7 and V is TRBV7-2, with 9 bases matching TRBD1. The CDR3 is made up of 15 amino acids. Losses at the gene ends were 6 bases for V and 1 base for J; bases not matched to a gene: 7. Germline values: CDR1 SGHTA, CDR2 FQGNSA. CDR3 amino acids: CASRQPGQGSYEQYF. The CDR3 DNA reads TGTGCCAGCAGGCAACCGGGACAGGGTTCCTACGAGCAGTACTTC.

The gene calls are TRBV6-2 or TRBV6-3 and TRBJ1-3, with a possible D match to TRBD1 (5 bases). In germline, CDR1 is MNHEY, CDR2 SVGEGT. The CDR3 extends over 15 amino acids. Trimming shortened V by 0 bases and J by 4 bases, and 10 bases separated the two germline ends. CDR3 amino acids: CASSYSSGGGNTIYF. The CDR3 DNA is TGTGCCAGCAGTTACTCGTCCGGGGGAGGAAACACCATATATTTT.

This rearrangement joins TRBV4-1 to TRBJ1-6; TRBD1 is a possible D gene (5 bases). Trimming removed 3 bases from V and 8 bases from J, with 8 bases in between. The CDR3 has 13 residues. The germline V gene encodes CDR1 MGHRA and CDR2 YSYEKL. This chain's CDR3 is CASSQQGDSPLHF. CDR3 coding DNA: TGCGCCAGCAGCCAGCAGGGAGATTCACCCCTCCACTTT.